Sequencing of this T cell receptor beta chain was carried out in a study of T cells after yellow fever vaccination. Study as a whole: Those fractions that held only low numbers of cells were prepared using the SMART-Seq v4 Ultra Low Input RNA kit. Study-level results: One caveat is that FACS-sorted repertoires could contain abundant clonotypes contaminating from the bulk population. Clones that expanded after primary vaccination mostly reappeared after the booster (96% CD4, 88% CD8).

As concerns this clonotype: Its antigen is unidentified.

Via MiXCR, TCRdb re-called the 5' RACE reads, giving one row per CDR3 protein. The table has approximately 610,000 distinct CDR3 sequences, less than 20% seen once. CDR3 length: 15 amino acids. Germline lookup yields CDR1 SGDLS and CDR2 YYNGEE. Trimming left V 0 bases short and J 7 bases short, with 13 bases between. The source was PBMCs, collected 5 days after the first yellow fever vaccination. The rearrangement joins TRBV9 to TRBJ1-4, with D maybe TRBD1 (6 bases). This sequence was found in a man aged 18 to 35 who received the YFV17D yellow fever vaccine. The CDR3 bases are TGTGCCAGCAGCGTAGAGGCAGGGGTCGGTGAAAAACTGTTTTTT. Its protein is CASSVEAGVGEKLFF.